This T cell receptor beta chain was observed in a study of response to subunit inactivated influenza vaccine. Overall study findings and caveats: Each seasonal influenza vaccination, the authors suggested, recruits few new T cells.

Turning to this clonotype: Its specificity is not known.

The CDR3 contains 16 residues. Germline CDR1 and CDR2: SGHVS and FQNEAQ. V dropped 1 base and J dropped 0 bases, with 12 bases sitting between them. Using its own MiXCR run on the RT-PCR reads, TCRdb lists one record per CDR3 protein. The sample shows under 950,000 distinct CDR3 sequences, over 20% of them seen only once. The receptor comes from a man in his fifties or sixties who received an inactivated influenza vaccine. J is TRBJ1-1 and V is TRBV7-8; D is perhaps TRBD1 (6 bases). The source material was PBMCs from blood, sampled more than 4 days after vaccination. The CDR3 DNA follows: TGTGCCAGCAGCTTAGGGGGGCCCAACATGAACACTGAAGCTTTCTTT. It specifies CASSLGGPNMNTEAFF.